A selection of T cell receptor beta chains follows, all from one sample in a study of blood T cell repertoires in COVID-19. Data came from immunoSEQ multiplex PCR; TCRdb stores just in-frame clones and leaves some out. The table has under 400,000 clones, 75% to 90% seen once. The specimen sequenced was peripheral blood. These receptors were taken from a woman aged 30 to 39 with COVID-19, enrolled during active disease. The CDR3 runs from the conserved cysteine through the conserved F or W. Fields, in order: J gene, clone size, D gene, V gene, CDR3 protein, CDR3 DNA. A D gene is named only where the DNA matches it firmly. Clone size is not always given. Where it is, it says once, few, many or a class for expanded clones.

j_gene: TRBJ1-5; abundance: few; d_gene: .; v_gene: TRBV6-4; CDR3aa: CASSDRGSNQPQHF; CDR3nt: TGTGCCAGCAGTGACAGGGGAAGCAATCAGCCCCAGCATTTT
j_gene: TRBJ1-1; abundance: .; d_gene: TRBD1; v_gene: TRBV27; CDR3aa: CASSSDRVRTEAFF; CDR3nt: TGTGCCAGCAGTTCGGACAGGGTTCGGACTGAAGCTTTCTTT
j_gene: TRBJ1-5; abundance: .; d_gene: .; v_gene: TRBV28; CDR3aa: CASSFLGSGNQPQHF; CDR3nt: TGTGCCAGCAGTTTTCTAGGGTCGGGGAATCAGCCCCAGCATTTT
j_gene: TRBJ2-1; abundance: .; d_gene: TRBD2; v_gene: TRBV6-4; CDR3aa: CASSLAGDYNEQFF; CDR3nt: TGTGCCAGCAGTTTAGCGGGAGACTACAATGAGCAGTTCTTC
j_gene: TRBJ2-5; abundance: .; d_gene: .; v_gene: TRBV9; CDR3aa: CASSPHLRETQYF; CDR3nt: TGTGCCAGCAGCCCCCATTTGCGAGAGACCCAGTACTTC
j_gene: TRBJ1-4; abundance: once; d_gene: TRBD1; v_gene: TRBV4-2; CDR3aa: CASSQDATGREKLFF; CDR3nt: TGTGCCAGCAGCCAAGATGCGACAGGGCGGGAAAAACTGTTTTTT
j_gene: TRBJ2-7; abundance: .; d_gene: TRBD1; v_gene: TRBV5-1; CDR3aa: CASTQGAGEQYF; CDR3nt: TGCGCCAGCACCCAGGGGGCGGGCGAGCAGTACTTC
j_gene: TRBJ2-5; abundance: .; d_gene: .; v_gene: TRBV30; CDR3aa: CAWSLEGKTQYF; CDR3nt: TGTGCCTGGAGTCTGGAGGGAAAGACCCAGTACTTC
j_gene: TRBJ1-1; abundance: .; d_gene: .; v_gene: TRBV25-1; CDR3aa: CASTWEGANTEAFF; CDR3nt: TGTGCCAGCACATGGGAAGGGGCGAACACTGAAGCTTTCTTT
j_gene: TRBJ2-2; abundance: .; d_gene: .; v_gene: TRBV19; CDR3aa: CASSPSGNGAGELFF; CDR3nt: TGTGCCAGTAGTCCCTCGGGTAACGGGGCCGGGGAGCTGTTTTTT
j_gene: TRBJ1-2; abundance: .; d_gene: TRBD1; v_gene: TRBV3-1/TRBV3-2; CDR3aa: CASSQGGQGNYGYTF; CDR3nt: TGTGCCAGCAGCCAAGGTGGACAGGGAAACTATGGCTACACCTTC
j_gene: TRBJ2-7; abundance: .; d_gene: TRBD2; v_gene: TRBV11-1; CDR3aa: CASSIAGDRYEQYF; CDR3nt: TGTGCCAGCAGCATAGCGGGAGACCGCTACGAGCAGTACTTC
j_gene: TRBJ1-1; abundance: few; d_gene: .; v_gene: TRBV6-1; CDR3aa: CASSELGGGTEAFF; CDR3nt: TGTGCCAGCAGTGAATTGGGTGGGGGGACTGAAGCTTTCTTT
j_gene: TRBJ1-4; abundance: once; d_gene: .; v_gene: TRBV2; CDR3aa: CATAKDSNNEKLFF; CDR3nt: TGTGCCACCGCGAAAGACAGTAATAATGAAAAACTGTTTTTT
j_gene: TRBJ2-7; abundance: .; d_gene: .; v_gene: TRBV6-5; CDR3aa: CASTQPGHQTYEQYF; CDR3nt: TGTGCCAGCACCCAACCGGGACATCAAACCTACGAGCAGTACTTC
j_gene: TRBJ1-1; abundance: .; d_gene: TRBD1; v_gene: TRBV28; CDR3aa: CASSPRQGLEAFF; CDR3nt: TGTGCCAGCAGTCCCCGACAGGGACTCGAAGCTTTCTTT
j_gene: TRBJ1-2; abundance: .; d_gene: .; v_gene: TRBV6-1; CDR3aa: CASSERRLGQNYGYTF; CDR3nt: TGTGCCAGCAGTGAAAGACGGTTAGGACAGAACTATGGCTACACCTTC
j_gene: TRBJ2-2; abundance: .; d_gene: TRBD1; v_gene: TRBV5-6; CDR3aa: CASSRGTGWNTGELFF; CDR3nt: TGTGCCAGCAGCCGTGGGACAGGGTGGAACACCGGGGAGCTGTTTTTT
j_gene: TRBJ1-2; abundance: .; d_gene: .; v_gene: TRBV9; CDR3aa: CASQGSPSNYGYTF; CDR3nt: TGTGCCAGCCAGGGATCTCCCTCGAACTATGGCTACACCTTC
j_gene: TRBJ1-2; abundance: few; d_gene: TRBD1; v_gene: TRBV7-9; CDR3aa: CASSLGQVNYGYTF; CDR3nt: TGTGCCAGCAGCTTGGGACAGGTGAACTATGGCTACACCTTC
j_gene: TRBJ2-1; abundance: .; d_gene: TRBD2; v_gene: TRBV27; CDR3aa: CASSRLADNEQFF; CDR3nt: TGTGCCAGCAGTCGACTAGCGGACAATGAGCAGTTCTTC
j_gene: TRBJ1-1; abundance: once; d_gene: .; v_gene: TRBV29-1; CDR3aa: CSVEGWSGQGNTEAFF; CDR3nt: TGCAGCGTTGAAGGTTGGTCTGGGCAGGGGAACACTGAAGCTTTCTTT
j_gene: TRBJ1-5; abundance: .; d_gene: .; v_gene: TRBV4-1; CDR3aa: CASSQDEGGGQPQHF; CDR3nt: TGCGCCAGCAGCCAAGATGAGGGAGGAGGACAGCCCCAGCATTTT
j_gene: TRBJ1-1; abundance: .; d_gene: .; v_gene: TRBV27; CDR3aa: CASSPGQFTEAFF; CDR3nt: TGTGCCAGCAGTCCCGGACAGTTCACTGAAGCTTTCTTT
j_gene: TRBJ1-4; abundance: .; d_gene: TRBD1; v_gene: TRBV19; CDR3aa: CASSLVGQGSNEKLFF; CDR3nt: TGTGCCAGTAGTCTCGTTGGACAGGGATCTAATGAAAAACTGTTTTTT
j_gene: TRBJ2-1; abundance: once; d_gene: .; v_gene: TRBV27; CDR3aa: CASSPAGLVSYNEQFF; CDR3nt: TGTGCCAGCAGTCCGGCGGGCTTGGTCTCCTACAATGAGCAGTTCTTC
j_gene: TRBJ2-1; abundance: .; d_gene: TRBD2; v_gene: TRBV6-1; CDR3aa: CASSDPWRGGSGDEQFF; CDR3nt: TGTGCCAGCAGTGACCCTTGGAGGGGCGGGAGCGGCGATGAGCAGTTCTTC
j_gene: TRBJ2-7; abundance: once; d_gene: .; v_gene: TRBV5-6; CDR3aa: CASSWARVLEQYF; CDR3nt: TGTGCCAGCAGCTGGGCCCGAGTCCTCGAGCAGTACTTC
j_gene: TRBJ1-3; abundance: .; d_gene: TRBD1; v_gene: TRBV6-6; CDR3aa: CASSLRTGDFGGSGNTIYF; CDR3nt: TGTGCCAGCAGTCTACGGACAGGAGACTTTGGGGGCTCTGGAAACACCATATATTTT
j_gene: TRBJ1-1; abundance: .; d_gene: .; v_gene: TRBV27; CDR3aa: CASSRGRNTEAFF; CDR3nt: TGTGCCAGCAGTAGAGGGAGAAACACTGAAGCTTTCTTT
j_gene: TRBJ1-4; abundance: .; d_gene: TRBD1; v_gene: TRBV7-2; CDR3aa: CASSLAFRGGAANEKLFF; CDR3nt: TGTGCCAGCAGCTTAGCGTTTAGAGGGGGCGCGGCTAATGAAAAACTGTTTTTT
j_gene: TRBJ2-1; abundance: .; d_gene: TRBD1; v_gene: TRBV28; CDR3aa: CASSLLGTGGYNEQFF; CDR3nt: TGTGCCAGCAGTTTATTAGGGACAGGGGGGTACAATGAGCAGTTCTTC
j_gene: TRBJ2-7; abundance: once; d_gene: .; v_gene: TRBV2; CDR3aa: CASRTSRHYEQYF; CDR3nt: TGTGCCAGCAGAACTAGCCGCCACTACGAGCAGTACTTC
j_gene: TRBJ2-1; abundance: once; d_gene: TRBD2; v_gene: TRBV5-1; CDR3aa: CASSLAGTTFDEQFF; CDR3nt: TGCGCCAGCAGCTTGGCCGGGACTACATTCGATGAGCAGTTCTTC
j_gene: TRBJ2-1; abundance: .; d_gene: TRBD2; v_gene: TRBV6-5; CDR3aa: CASSYSGLAIYNEQFF; CDR3nt: TGTGCCAGCAGTTACTCGGGACTAGCGATCTACAATGAGCAGTTCTTC
j_gene: TRBJ1-6; abundance: .; d_gene: .; v_gene: TRBV28; CDR3aa: CASSSLREGTPLHF; CDR3nt: TGTGCCAGCAGTTCCCTTCGGGAGGGTACACCCCTCCACTTT
j_gene: TRBJ1-1; abundance: .; d_gene: TRBD1; v_gene: TRBV10-3; CDR3aa: CAIRVSPGQGPLKEEYTEAFF; CDR3nt: TGTGCCATCAGGGTCTCACCGGGACAGGGTCCCCTAAAAGAGGAATACACTGAAGCTTTCTTT
j_gene: TRBJ2-1; abundance: .; d_gene: .; v_gene: TRBV5-6; CDR3aa: CASSTNYVNNEQFF; CDR3nt: TGTGCCAGCAGCACCAACTACGTGAACAATGAGCAGTTCTTC
j_gene: TRBJ2-5; abundance: .; d_gene: .; v_gene: TRBV3-1/TRBV3-2; CDR3aa: CASSLLVTGQETQYF; CDR3nt: TGTGCCAGCAGCCTACTTGTGACAGGTCAAGAGACCCAGTACTTC
j_gene: TRBJ2-5; abundance: .; d_gene: .; v_gene: TRBV2; CDR3aa: CATVPDSHQETQYF; CDR3nt: TGTGCCACCGTTCCCGACAGTCATCAAGAGACCCAGTACTTC
j_gene: TRBJ1-4; abundance: .; d_gene: .; v_gene: TRBV6-5; CDR3aa: CASRSQATNEKLFF; CDR3nt: TGTGCCAGCAGATCACAGGCAACTAATGAAAAACTGTTTTTT
j_gene: TRBJ2-3; abundance: .; d_gene: .; v_gene: TRBV2; CDR3aa: CASSEAASGNTQYF; CDR3nt: TGTGCCAGCAGTGAAGCTGCGAGTGGTAATACGCAGTATTTT
j_gene: TRBJ1-2; abundance: .; d_gene: .; v_gene: TRBV5-6; CDR3aa: CASRAGQRFYGYTF; CDR3nt: TGTGCCAGCAGGGCTGGACAGAGATTCTATGGCTACACCTTC
j_gene: TRBJ2-7; abundance: .; d_gene: TRBD1; v_gene: TRBV7-9; CDR3aa: CASSFQGASGYEQYF; CDR3nt: TGTGCCAGCAGCTTTCAGGGGGCGTCCGGCTACGAGCAGTACTTC
j_gene: TRBJ2-7; abundance: few; d_gene: TRBD1; v_gene: TRBV6-4; CDR3aa: CASSEPDRDF; CDR3nt: TGTGCCAGCAGTGAGCCCGACAGGGACTTC
j_gene: TRBJ2-7; abundance: .; d_gene: TRBD2; v_gene: TRBV19; CDR3aa: CASSMGLADYEQYF; CDR3nt: TGTGCCAGTAGTATGGGACTAGCGGACTACGAGCAGTACTTC
j_gene: TRBJ1-5; abundance: .; d_gene: TRBD1; v_gene: TRBV2; CDR3aa: CASTDGTGLNQPQHF; CDR3nt: TGTGCCAGCACTGATGGGACAGGGCTCAATCAGCCCCAGCATTTT